Sequencing of this T cell receptor (beta chain) was carried out in a study of somatic mutations in cytotoxic T cells in rheumatoid arthritis (dated by TCRdb to about 2017). About the study as a whole: A FACSAria II or Sony SH800 was used to flow-sort some V beta antibody-stained T-cell populations at nearly 100% purity, and TCRB sequencing was also done on sorted V beta1+ cells. For roughly 63 rheumatoid arthritis patients and roughly 22 healthy controls, TCRB deep sequencing was carried out. The study asked whether expanded CD8+ T-cell clones in newly diagnosed, untreated rheumatoid arthritis carry somatic mutations, and used TCRB deep sequencing to characterize clonality. The median ages of the patient and control groups were essentially identical. Beyond this particular receptor, the publication reports: No adjustment for multiple comparisons was made for the slight TRBV07 underrepresentation in patients. There was no significant difference in CD8+ T-cell clonality between rheumatoid arthritis patients and age-matched healthy controls. The largest CD8+ clone made up more than 20% of CD8+ cells in about an eighth of the roughly 60 patients, and blood and synovial fluid shared several identical CD8+ TCRB sequences. Healthy controls showed no age-related increase in CD8+ clonality, whereas patients did (Spearman r ≈ 0.49). The expanded CD8+ clones had unknown antigen targets, and not appearing in virus-specific databases did not rule out that they were virus-specific.

Genomic DNA underwent TCRB CDR3 sequencing using the immunoSEQ assay. The authors' pipeline ran thus. The analyses included only productive TCRB rearrangements. A clone was defined by a unique TCRB CDR3 sequence, and clonality was computed as a productive clonality index based on Shannon entropy. To calculate repertoire overlap between two samples, the template counts of each clone were considered relative to each sample's total templates. V-gene usage from TCRB sequencing and V-gene usage measured by flow cytometry were correlated (Spearman r of 0.6 to 0.7). The table was pulled from immuneACCESS by TCRdb, which kept in-frame rearrangements only. Such tables lose some clones; where checked, under half of the loss comes from unresolved V genes, and the rest has no known cause. V and J calls and clone size follow that table, whereas D and trimming were derived from the DNA. The sample table lists about 27,000 clones, under 75% of them with a count of one. Clones ranked in the top ten supply roughly 8.9% of the sample.

Clipping removes 1 base from V and 3 bases from J, with 6 as the unmatched junction base count. According to the germline V gene, CDR1 reads LGHNA and CDR2 reads YNFKEQ. From the cysteine through the phenylalanine, the CDR3 covers 15 amino acids. Only the CDR3 DNA is retained, 45 bases long and in frame from the first base. The 15 to 20 healthy controls were blood donors whose buffy coats were used; they had a median age of approximately 61 years (range about 21-75), and over 50% were female. CD4+ and CD8+ cells were isolated by positive magnetic bead selection on an AutoMACS, and purity was checked by flow cytometry. Peripheral blood mononuclear cells were obtained using density gradient separation with Ficoll-Paque PLUS. Using Nucleospin Tissue or Tissue XS kits, DNA was extracted from CD4-enriched, CD8-enriched or PBMC samples, with quantification by a Qubit 2.0 fluorometer. This clone came up a few times. The antigen it recognizes is unknown. Nothing much larger sits one base from this clone, and base qualities are not available.

This receptor was identified in a woman aged 18-29 years in good health. The chain uses TRBV4-2 and TRBJ2-7, and 7 bases in between align with TRBD1. Sequenced input: CD8+ T cells sorted from blood. For the CDR3, the sequence is CASSQGDSGDYEQYF. The nucleotide sequence is TGTGCCAGCAGCCAAGGGGACAGTGGAGACTACGAGCAGTACTTC.